The 5 T cell receptor beta chains listed next were all sequenced from one sample in a study of T cells in localized non-small cell lung cancer. Some clones are missing from TCRdb's copy, which holds only in-frame ones; the method was immunoSEQ multiplex PCR. This table holds around 36,000 clones, 80% to 85% found once. Sequenced here: peripheral blood mononuclear cells, sampled before any cancer treatment. The source is a male donor aged 60 or over with stage II lung adenocarcinoma.

The chain carries TRBV27 and TRBJ1-2; D might be TRBD1 (5 bases). CDR3 length: 15 amino acids. Germline lookup yields CDR1 MNHEY and CDR2 SMNVEV (reference sequence). V was clipped by 0 bases and J by 4 bases, with 12 bases between them. The CDR3 DNA reads as TGTGCCAGCAGTTTATCACCTCCGAGGGGCTATGGCTACACCTTC. It yields the protein CASSLSPPRGYGYTF.

This clone was seen a few times. The chain has TRBV28 and TRBJ1-1; D not resolved. CDR3 size: 10 residues. The ends were cut back, 6 bases at V and 3 bases at J, with 2 bases in the middle. Germline loops: CDR1 MDHEN, CDR2 SYDVKM. This CDR3 reads CASRDTEAFF. DNA of the CDR3: TGTGCCAGCAGGGACACTGAAGCTTTCTTT.

The V gene is TRBV5-6, the J gene TRBJ2-1; 8 bases map to TRBD2. The V gene's germline CDR1 is SGHDT and CDR2 YYEEEE. V gave up 4 bases and J gave up 7 bases; unmatched junction bases: 19. This CDR3 has 18 amino acids. The CDR3 coding sequence is TGTGCCAGCAGCATATTTTTGTTAGAAGCGGGAGCGGGGAATGAGCAGTTCTTC. Residues: CASSIFLLEAGAGNEQFF.

This sequence joins TRBV18 and TRBJ2-7; D is uncertain. The CDR3 totals 13 residues. The germline gives CDR1 KGHSH, CDR2 LQKENI. V dropped 3 bases and J dropped 2 bases, with 8 bases sitting between them. DNA for the CDR3: TGTGCCAGCTCACCTACCCAGACCTACGAGCAGTACTTC. This codes for CASSPTQTYEQYF.

The sample holds a few counts of this clone. This sequence joins TRBV11-2 and TRBJ2-7, with D possibly being TRBD2 (5 bases). Germline V CDR1 and CDR2: SGHAT, FQNNGV. The CDR3 is 13 amino acids. Trimming removed 1 base at V and 1 base at J, with 5 bases between. For the CDR3, the DNA is TGTGCCAGCAGCTTAGGAGGGTCCTACGAGCAGTACTTC. Its translation is CASSLGGSYEQYF.